Below, 30 T cell receptor beta chains from the same sample are listed, as sequenced in a study of blood T cell repertoires in COVID-19. The data were produced by immunoSEQ multiplex PCR, yet TCRdb's version contains in-frame clones alone and is incomplete. The sample includes about 99,000 clones, 80% to 90% seen only once; the top ten take around 4.8%. Sequencing used peripheral blood. Receptor source: a man aged 80 or over with COVID-19, enrolled during active disease.

The V gene is TRBV6-1, the J gene TRBJ1-5, with a possible D match to TRBD1 (5 bases). This CDR3 region has 14 residues. Germline V CDR1 and CDR2: MNHNS, SASEGT. V was cut by 2 bases and J by 3 bases, with 8 bases left in between. The CDR3 DNA reads TGTGCCAGCAGTGAAAGGGACTTCAATCAGCCCCAGCATTTT. It codes for CASSERDFNQPQHF.

This chain uses TRBV5-6 with TRBJ2-7, with D tentatively TRBD1 (6 bases). The V gene lost 2 bases and the J gene lost 2 bases, with 14 bases spanning the gap. CDR1 and CDR2 (germline): SGHDT, YYEEEE. The CDR3 runs 15 residues. CDR3 protein: CASSFITGSPYEQYF. The CDR3 region has the DNA TGTGCCAGCAGCTTTATAACAGGGAGTCCCTACGAGCAGTACTTC. Full variable domain (remainder filled in from reference TRBV5-6 and TRBJ2-7): DAGVTQSPTHLIKTRGQQVTLRCSPKSGHDTVSWYQQALGQGPQFIFQYYEEEERQRGNFPDRFSGHQFPNYSSELNVNALLLGDSALYLCASSFITGSPYEQYFGPGTRLTVT.

The CDR3 DNA reads as TGCGCCAGCAGCTTGGGGGGCCAAGCTGAGCAGTACTTC. It encodes CASSLGGQAEQYF. The chain couples TRBV5-1 to TRBJ2-7, with D tentatively TRBD1 (5 bases). The CDR3 totals 13 residues. Germline CDR1 and CDR2: SGHRS and YFSETQ. V lost 0 bases to trimming and J lost 7 bases, with 11 bases between them.

This chain links TRBV3-1 (or the pseudogene TRBV3-2) with TRBJ1-5, with D tentatively TRBD1 (5 bases). The CDR3 length is 16 residues. The V end lost 1 base, the J end lost 6 bases, and 16 bases lay between the germline ends. Germline CDR1 reads LGHDT; CDR2 reads YNNKEL (reference sequence). CDR3 sequence (DNA): TGTGCCAGCAGCCAAGGCGGTCAGGGATTGGGTCAGCCCCAGCATTTT. As protein: CASSQGGQGLGQPQHF.

V gene TRBV28 combines with J gene TRBJ2-1, with D maybe TRBD2 (7 bases). Per the germline V gene, CDR1 is MDHEN and CDR2 is SYDVKM. This CDR3 is built from 15 residues. V was trimmed by 7 bases and J by 2 bases, leaving 15 bases between them. The CDR3 DNA is TGTGCCAGCAATTTGAGGGGGGGCCCCTACAATGAGCAGTTCTTC. It codes for CASNLRGGPYNEQFF.

V and J are TRBV2 and TRBJ1-5; tentatively, D is TRBD1 (5 bases). This CDR3 region has 14 residues. Germline CDR1 SNHLY, CDR2 FYNNEI. V was cut by 6 bases and J by 0 bases, with 9 bases left in between. CDR3 nucleotides: TGTGCCAGCAGAGGGGATTATAGCAATCAGCCCCAGCATTTT. Translated: CASRGDYSNQPQHF.

This sequence joins TRBV7-3 and TRBJ2-1; the D is unclear. The CDR3 covers 13 residues. The germline CDR1 and CDR2 sequences are SGHTA and FQGTGA. V lost 4 bases to trimming and J lost 8 bases, with 12 bases between them. CDR3 in amino acids: CASSSSGFYEQFF. The DNA for the CDR3 is TGTGCCAGCAGCTCCTCAGGATTTTATGAGCAGTTCTTC. The full variable domain, with the rest looked up from reference TRBV7-3 and TRBJ2-1, is GAGVSQTPSNKVTEKGKYVELRCDPISGHTALYWYRQSLGQGPEFLIYFQGTGAADDSGLPNDRFFAVRPEGSVSTLKIQRTERGDSAVYLCASSSSGFYEQFFGPGTRLTVL.

The rearrangement joins TRBV5-1 to TRBJ1-2; 8 nucleotides match TRBD1. The junction had 6 bases not matched to a gene; V was cut back by 8 bases and J by 0 bases. The germline CDR1 and CDR2 sequences are SGHRS and YFSETQ. The CDR3 loop spans 14 amino acids. The CDR3 DNA is TGCGCCAGTAAAAGACAGGGGACTAACTATGGCTACACCTTC. Amino acid sequence: CASKRQGTNYGYTF.

The chain couples TRBV20-1 to TRBJ2-3; 8 bases align to TRBD1. The CDR3 length is 15 residues. Trimming removed 3 bases from V and 2 bases from J; junction bases left unmatched: 7. Germline CDR1 is DFQATT and CDR2 is SNEGSKA (reference sequence). The CDR3 DNA is TGCAGTGCTAGTAGAGGGACAGGAGCCACAGATACGCAGTATTTT. It encodes CSASRGTGATDTQYF.

This clone was observed a few times. This chain connects TRBV5-1 to TRBJ2-7, with 9 bases aligning to TRBD1. Trimming at V came to 4 bases and at J to 3 bases, leaving 5 bases not matched to a gene. The CDR3 is made up of 14 amino acids. The germline V gene encodes CDR1 SGHRS and CDR2 YFSETQ. CDR3 loop: CASSISTGGYEQYF. Here the CDR3 DNA reads TGCGCCAGCAGCATATCGACAGGGGGCTACGAGCAGTACTTC.

The chain recombines TRBV7-2 with TRBJ2-7; D is ambiguous. This CDR3 is 13 amino acids long. Germline V gene sequence: CDR1 SGHTA, CDR2 FQGNSA. V was shortened by 0 bases and J by 6 bases, with 9 bases between the two germline ends. The CDR3 loop reads CASSLASGGEQYF. As DNA, the CDR3 is TGTGCCAGCAGCTTAGCATCAGGTGGCGAGCAGTACTTC. The whole variable domain, filled in from reference TRBV7-2 and TRBJ2-7, reads GAGVSQSPSNKVTEKGKDVELRCDPISGHTALYWYRQSLGQGLEFLIYFQGNSAPDKSGLPSDRFSAERTGGSVSTLTIQRTQQEDSAVYLCASSLASGGEQYFGPGTRLTVT.

This chain joins TRBV25-1 and TRBJ2-1; no reliable D call. Germline V gene lookup returns CDR1 MGHDK and CDR2 SYGVNS. The CDR3 totals 12 residues. Between the trimmed V and J ends, which lost 3 bases and 10 bases, there was a span of 10 bases. The CDR3 sequence is CASSDSYREQFF. The CDR3 DNA is TGTGCCAGCAGTGATTCGTACAGAGAGCAGTTCTTC. The full variable domain, its missing parts supplied by reference TRBV25-1 and TRBJ2-1, is EADIYQTPRYLVIGTGKKITLECSQTMGHDKMYWYQQDPGMELHLIHYSYGVNSTEKGDLSSESTVSRIRTEHFPLTLESARPSHTSQYLCASSDSYREQFFGPGTRLTVL.

V usage is TRBV27 and J usage is TRBJ1-6; D might be TRBD1 (6 bases). The germline gives CDR1 MNHEY, CDR2 SMNVEV (reference sequence). V was clipped by 7 bases and J by 5 bases, with 9 bases between them. This CDR3 comprises 13 residues. CDR3 protein: CASNRDNNSPLHF. In DNA, the CDR3 is TGTGCCAGCAATAGGGACAATAATTCACCCCTCCACTTT.

CDR3 loop: CASSSHSGELFF. CDR3 sequence (DNA): TGTGCCAGCAGCTCACACAGCGGGGAGCTGTTTTTT. The V and J genes are TRBV7-3 and TRBJ2-2, with unresolved D. The V and J ends lost 4 bases and 7 bases respectively, with 7 bases between them. The CDR3 consists of 12 residues. The germline V gene encodes CDR1 SGHTA and CDR2 FQGTGA.

This rearrangement joins TRBV24-1 to TRBJ2-1, with 7 positions matching TRBD1. Germline V gene sequence: CDR1 KGHDR, CDR2 SFDVKD. This CDR3 has 16 amino acids. J gave up 5 bases and V 2 bases, and 8 bases lay outside the gene matches. This CDR3 reads CATSDSDRDFDNEQFF. The CDR3 DNA follows: TGTGCCACCAGTGATTCTGACAGGGATTTCGACAATGAGCAGTTCTTC.

The rearrangement links TRBV30 to TRBJ2-7; D not resolved. The CDR3 extends over 12 amino acids. Germline V lookup: CDR1 GTSNPN, CDR2 SVGIG (reference sequence). The V end lost 2 bases, the J end lost 0 bases, and 5 bases lay between the germline ends. The CDR3 region is CAWSPGSYEQYF. The CDR3 nucleotides read TGTGCCTGGAGTCCCGGCTCCTACGAGCAGTACTTC.

The rearrangement links TRBV5-1 to TRBJ2-1; tentatively, D is TRBD1 (5 bases). Germline loops: CDR1 SGHRS, CDR2 YFSETQ. Between the trimmed V and J ends, which lost 1 base and 4 bases, there was a span of 12 bases. CDR3 length: 15 amino acids. CDR3 DNA: TGCGCCAGCAGCTTGACAGGACGGTCATACAATGAGCAGTTCTTC. Protein product: CASSLTGRSYNEQFF. Full variable domain (outside the CDR3, taken from reference TRBV5-1 and TRBJ2-1): KAGVTQTPRYLIKTRGQQVTLSCSPISGHRSVSWYQQTPGQGLQFLFEYFSETQRNKGNFPGRFSGRQFSNSRSEMNVSTLELGDSALYLCASSLTGRSYNEQFFGPGTRLTVL.

The chain links TRBV4-3 to TRBJ1-6; tentative D call: TRBD1 (6 bases). The V and J ends lost 0 bases and 8 bases respectively, with 17 bases between them. Germline V gene lookup returns CDR1 LGHNA and CDR2 YSLEER. The CDR3 contains 17 residues. Here the CDR3 DNA reads TGCGCCAGCAGCCAAGACATAACAGGGTTAAGTTATTCACCCCTCCACTTT. Its translation: CASSQDITGLSYSPLHF.

This clone came up a few times. The chain employs TRBV19 and TRBJ1-2; D is undetermined. The germline CDR1 and CDR2 sequences are LNHDA and SQIVND (reference sequence). The CDR3 has 13 amino acids. V was clipped by 5 bases and J by 3 bases, with 10 bases between them. In DNA form, the CDR3 reads TGTGCCAGTAGTGTCGACGGGGACTATGGCTACACCTTC. This codes for CASSVDGDYGYTF.

This sequence joins TRBV6-4 and TRBJ1-2; TRBD1 agrees at 8 bases. With V trimmed by 2 bases and J by 8 bases, 7 bases remained unmatched. Germline CDR1 is MRHNA and CDR2 is SNTAGT. CDR3 length: 14 amino acids. The CDR3 nucleotides read TGTGCCAGCAGTGACGGGCAGGGGGCGGAAGGCTACACCTTC. Encoded protein: CASSDGQGAEGYTF.

The chain is built from TRBV6-4 and TRBJ2-2, with 10 bases aligning to TRBD2. Germline lookup yields CDR1 MRHNA and CDR2 SNTAGT. The CDR3 spans 16 residues. V shed 6 bases, J shed 4 bases, and the junction held 8 bases outside the gene matches. The CDR3 is CASSVLAGIPTGELFF. The CDR3 region has the DNA TGTGCCAGCAGCGTACTAGCGGGGATCCCCACCGGGGAGCTGTTTTTT.

The V gene is TRBV6-2 or TRBV6-3, the J gene TRBJ2-5; D is possibly TRBD2 (5 bases). Germline CDR1 and CDR2: MNHEY and SVGEGT. The ends were cut back, 2 bases at V and 7 bases at J, with 8 bases in the middle. The CDR3 consists of 12 residues. The CDR3 DNA sequence: TGTGCCAGCAGTTACCTAGGAGGGACCCAGTACTTC. Amino acid sequence: CASSYLGGTQYF.

The CDR3 DNA follows: TGTGCCAGCAGTGAATACGAGGGGGCTCACACCATATATTTT. The encoded protein is CASSEYEGAHTIYF. The gene calls are TRBV25-1 and TRBJ1-3, with 7 bases identical to TRBD1. Germline V gene lookup returns CDR1 MGHDK and CDR2 SYGVNS. With V trimmed by 0 bases and J by 8 bases, 4 bases remained unmatched. The CDR3 totals 14 residues.

The V call is TRBV7-2, the J call TRBJ2-6; the D is unclear. V lost 0 bases to trimming and J lost 1 base, with 4 bases between them. The CDR3 spans 15 residues. CDR1 is SGHTA, CDR2 FQGNSA, per germline. The CDR3: CASSLAGSGANVLTF. CDR3 DNA sequence: TGTGCCAGCAGCTTAGCCGGGTCTGGGGCCAACGTCCTGACTTTC. The full variable domain, with the rest looked up from reference TRBV7-2 and TRBJ2-6, is GAGVSQSPSNKVTEKGKDVELRCDPISGHTALYWYRQSLGQGLEFLIYFQGNSAPDKSGLPSDRFSAERTGGSVSTLTIQRTQQEDSAVYLCASSLAGSGANVLTFGAGSRLTVL.

The V and J genes are TRBV6-5 and TRBJ1-4; a weak D match, TRBD1 (5 bases). The germline gives CDR1 MNHEY, CDR2 SVGAGI. V lost 0 bases and J 8 bases, leaving 16 bases between the germline ends. The CDR3 extends over 16 amino acids. The CDR3 sequence: CASSYSKSGTAEKLFF. The CDR3 DNA reads TGTGCCAGCAGTTACTCAAAGTCGGGGACTGCGGAAAAACTGTTTTTT.

For the CDR3, the DNA is TGTGCCAGCAGCTCCTTCTCAGATACGCAGTATTTT. Translating gives CASSSFSDTQYF. V gene TRBV7-2 combines with J gene TRBJ2-3; D remains ambiguous. The CDR3 runs 12 residues. V was cut by 4 bases and J by 4 bases, with 6 bases left in between. Per the germline V gene, CDR1 is SGHTA and CDR2 is FQGNSA. The variable domain in full, with the rest retrieved from reference TRBV7-2 and TRBJ2-3, is GAGVSQSPSNKVTEKGKDVELRCDPISGHTALYWYRQSLGQGLEFLIYFQGNSAPDKSGLPSDRFSAERTGGSVSTLTIQRTQQEDSAVYLCASSSFSDTQYFGPGTRLTVL.

V gene TRBV7-3 combines with J gene TRBJ2-1; D is uncertain. The V gene lost 6 bases and the J gene lost 4 bases, with 10 bases spanning the gap. Germline V CDR1 and CDR2: SGHTA, FQGTGA. The CDR3 is 13 amino acids. The CDR3 reads CASSDDWYNEQFF. The DNA for the CDR3 is TGTGCCAGCAGTGATGACTGGTACAATGAGCAGTTCTTC.

This clone was counted between two and nine times. This rearrangement joins TRBV5-5 to TRBJ1-6; TRBD1 agrees at 8 bases. The V gene end was trimmed by 4 bases and the J gene end by 10 bases; junction bases not matched to a gene: 7. Germline V gives CDR1 SGHKS, CDR2 YYEKEE (reference sequence). There are 14 residues in the CDR3. In DNA, the CDR3 is TGTGCCAGCAGCCGACAGGGGATGGGGTCACCCCTCCACTTT. This gives the protein CASSRQGMGSPLHF. Based on the CDR3 plus reference TRBV5-5 and TRBJ1-6, the full variable domain is DAGVTQSPTHLIKTRGQQVTLRCSPISGHKSVSWYQQVLGQGPQFIFQYYEKEERGRGNFPDRFSARQFPNYSSELNVNALLLGDSALYLCASSRQGMGSPLHFGNGTRLTVT.

This clone showed up just a few times. J is TRBJ1-4 and V is TRBV11-2; the D gene is possibly TRBD1 (5 bases). The length of the CDR3 is 16 residues. Germline lookup yields CDR1 SGHAT and CDR2 FQNNGV. Trimming stripped 4 bases from V and 3 bases from J, with 15 bases between. CDR3 loop: CASSYGGVEANEKLFF. The CDR3 bases are TGTGCCAGCAGCTATGGAGGGGTGGAGGCTAATGAAAAACTGTTTTTT.

This rearrangement joins TRBV28 to TRBJ1-6, with 7 positions matching TRBD1. The CDR3 sequence is 13 residues long. Germline values: CDR1 MDHEN, CDR2 SYDVKM. Losses at the gene ends were 11 bases for V and 9 bases for J; bases not matched to a gene: 10. CDR3 sequence reads: CAHFGGGGSPLHF. As DNA, the CDR3 is TGTGCCCACTTTGGAGGGGGCGGTTCACCCCTCCACTTT.